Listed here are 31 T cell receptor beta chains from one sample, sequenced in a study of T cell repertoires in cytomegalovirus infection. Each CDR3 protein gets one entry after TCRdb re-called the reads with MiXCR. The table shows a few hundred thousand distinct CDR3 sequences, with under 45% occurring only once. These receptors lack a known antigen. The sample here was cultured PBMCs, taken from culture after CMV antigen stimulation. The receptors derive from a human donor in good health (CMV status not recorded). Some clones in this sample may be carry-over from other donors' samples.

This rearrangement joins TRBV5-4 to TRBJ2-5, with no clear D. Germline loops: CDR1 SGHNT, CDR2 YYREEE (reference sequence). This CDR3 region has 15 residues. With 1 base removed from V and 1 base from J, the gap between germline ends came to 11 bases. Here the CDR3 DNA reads TGTGCCAGCAGCTTGATTGCGTACGGCCAAGAGACCCAGTACTTC. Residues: CASSLIAYGQETQYF.

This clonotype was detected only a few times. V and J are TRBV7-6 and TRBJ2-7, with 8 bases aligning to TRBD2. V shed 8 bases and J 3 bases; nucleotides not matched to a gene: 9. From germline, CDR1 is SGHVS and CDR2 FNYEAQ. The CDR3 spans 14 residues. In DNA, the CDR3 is TGTGCCAGCTCCGAAAGCGGGAGAGTCTACGAGCAGTACTTC. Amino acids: CASSESGRVYEQYF.

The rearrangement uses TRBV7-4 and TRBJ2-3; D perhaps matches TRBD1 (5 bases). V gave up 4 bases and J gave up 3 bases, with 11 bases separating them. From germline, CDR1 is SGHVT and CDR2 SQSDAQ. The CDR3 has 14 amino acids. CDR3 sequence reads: CASSSDQGTDTQYF. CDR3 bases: TGTGCCAGCAGCTCTGACCAGGGAACAGATACGCAGTATTTT.

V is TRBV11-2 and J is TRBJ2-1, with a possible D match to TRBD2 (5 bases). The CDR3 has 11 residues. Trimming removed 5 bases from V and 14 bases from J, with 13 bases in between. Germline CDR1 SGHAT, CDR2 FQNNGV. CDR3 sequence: CASSKGTGKFF. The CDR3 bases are TGTGCCAGCAGCAAGGGAACGGGAAAGTTCTTC.

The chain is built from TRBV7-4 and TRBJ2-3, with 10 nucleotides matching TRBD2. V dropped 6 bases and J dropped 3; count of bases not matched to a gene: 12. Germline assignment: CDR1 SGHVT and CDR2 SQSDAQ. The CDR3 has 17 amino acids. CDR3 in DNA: TGTGCCAGCAGTGAAAAAGGAGCGACTAGCGGGACAGATACGCAGTATTTT. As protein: CASSEKGATSGTDTQYF.

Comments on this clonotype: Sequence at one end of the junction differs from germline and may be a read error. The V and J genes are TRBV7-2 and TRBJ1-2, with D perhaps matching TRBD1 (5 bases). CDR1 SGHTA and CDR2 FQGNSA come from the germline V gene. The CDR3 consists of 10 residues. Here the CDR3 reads CASRKGTSLF. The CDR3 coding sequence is TGTGCCAGCAGGAAGGGGACGTCTTTATTC.

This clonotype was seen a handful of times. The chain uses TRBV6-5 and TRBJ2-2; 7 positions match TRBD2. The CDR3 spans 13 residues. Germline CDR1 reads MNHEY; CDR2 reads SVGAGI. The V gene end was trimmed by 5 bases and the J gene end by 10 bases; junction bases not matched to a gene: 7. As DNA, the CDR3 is TGTGCCAGCAGTAACGGGGGGATAGTGGAGCTGTTTTTT. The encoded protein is CASSNGGIVELFF.

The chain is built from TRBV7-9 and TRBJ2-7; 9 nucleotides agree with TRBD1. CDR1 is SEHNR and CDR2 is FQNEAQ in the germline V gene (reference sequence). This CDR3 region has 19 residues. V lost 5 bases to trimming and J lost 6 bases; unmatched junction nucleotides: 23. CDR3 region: CASSPPTGGNGGRVGEQYF. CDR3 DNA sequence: TGTGCCAGCAGCCCTCCTACAGGGGGCAACGGCGGGAGAGTTGGCGAGCAGTACTTC.

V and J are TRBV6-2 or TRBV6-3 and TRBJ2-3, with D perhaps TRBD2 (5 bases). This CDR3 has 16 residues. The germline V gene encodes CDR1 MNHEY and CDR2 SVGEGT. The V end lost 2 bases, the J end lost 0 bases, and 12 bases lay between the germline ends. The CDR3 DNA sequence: TGTGCCAGCAGTTACCGGGCGGGCGAAAGCACAGATACGCAGTATTTT. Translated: CASSYRAGESTDTQYF.

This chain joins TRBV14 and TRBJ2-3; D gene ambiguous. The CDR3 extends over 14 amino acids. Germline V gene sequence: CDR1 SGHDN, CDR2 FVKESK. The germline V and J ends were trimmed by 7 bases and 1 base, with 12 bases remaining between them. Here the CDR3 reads CASNRAGGTDTQYF. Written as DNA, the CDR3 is TGTGCCAGCAATCGAGCAGGAGGCACAGATACGCAGTATTTT.

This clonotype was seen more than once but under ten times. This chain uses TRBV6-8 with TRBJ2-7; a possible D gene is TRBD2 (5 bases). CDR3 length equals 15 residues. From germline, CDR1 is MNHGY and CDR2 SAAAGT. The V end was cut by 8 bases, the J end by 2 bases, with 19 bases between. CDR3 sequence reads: CASGIRADFPYEQYF. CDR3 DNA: TGTGCCAGCGGAATTCGGGCGGACTTCCCCTACGAGCAGTACTTC.

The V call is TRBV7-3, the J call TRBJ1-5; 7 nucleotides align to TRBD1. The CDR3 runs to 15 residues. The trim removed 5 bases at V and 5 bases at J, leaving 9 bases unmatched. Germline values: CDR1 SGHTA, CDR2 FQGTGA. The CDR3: CASSAQDRSDQPQHF. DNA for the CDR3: TGTGCCAGCAGCGCACAGGACAGGAGCGATCAGCCCCAGCATTTT.

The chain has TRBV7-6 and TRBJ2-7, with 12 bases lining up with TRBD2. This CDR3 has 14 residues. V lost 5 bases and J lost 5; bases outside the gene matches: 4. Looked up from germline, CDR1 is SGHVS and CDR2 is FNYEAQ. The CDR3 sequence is CASSKLAGGDEQYF. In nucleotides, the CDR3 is TGTGCCAGCAGCAAACTAGCGGGGGGCGACGAGCAGTACTTC.

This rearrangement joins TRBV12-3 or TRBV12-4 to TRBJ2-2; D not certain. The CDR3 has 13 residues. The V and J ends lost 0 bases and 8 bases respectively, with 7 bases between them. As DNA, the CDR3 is TGTGCCAGCAGTTTAGCACCTGAGGGGGAGCTGTTTTTT. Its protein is CASSLAPEGELFF.

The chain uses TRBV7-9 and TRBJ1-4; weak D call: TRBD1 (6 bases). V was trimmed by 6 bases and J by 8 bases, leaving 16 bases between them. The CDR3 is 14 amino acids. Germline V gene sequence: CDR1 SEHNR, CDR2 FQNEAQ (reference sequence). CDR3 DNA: TGTGCCAGCAGAAACAGGGTGGGGAACGAAAAACTGTTTTTT. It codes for CASRNRVGNEKLFF.

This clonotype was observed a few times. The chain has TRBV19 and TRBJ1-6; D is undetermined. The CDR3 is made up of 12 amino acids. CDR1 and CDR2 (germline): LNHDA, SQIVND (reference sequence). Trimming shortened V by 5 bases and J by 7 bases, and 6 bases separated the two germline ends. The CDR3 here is CASSGANSPLHF. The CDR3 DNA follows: TGTGCCAGTAGTGGAGCCAATTCACCCCTCCACTTT.

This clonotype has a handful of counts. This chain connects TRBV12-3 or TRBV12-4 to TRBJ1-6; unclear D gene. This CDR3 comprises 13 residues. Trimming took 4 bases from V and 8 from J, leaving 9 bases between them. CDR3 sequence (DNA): TGTGCCAGCAGTTCGGTTGCCGATTCACCCCTCCACTTT. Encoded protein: CASSSVADSPLHF.

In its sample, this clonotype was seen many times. The CDR3 nucleotides read TGTGCCAGCAGCTTTTCGGCCAGCGGAAACATTCAGTACTTC. It specifies CASSFSASGNIQYF. The chain couples TRBV7-2 to TRBJ2-4; TRBD2 is a possible D gene (5 bases). V shed 3 bases and J shed 6 bases, with 12 bases lying between them. This CDR3 spans 14 amino acids. Per germline, CDR1 SGHTA and CDR2 FQGNSA. Using reference TRBV7-2 and TRBJ2-4 for the parts outside the CDR3, the full variable domain is GAGVSQSPSNKVTEKGKDVELRCDPISGHTALYWYRQSLGQGLEFLIYFQGNSAPDKSGLPSDRFSAERTGGSVSTLTIQRTQQEDSAVYLCASSFSASGNIQYFGAGTRLSVL.

CDR3 loop: CASSLTGEDGEQYF. In DNA, the CDR3 is TGTGCCAGCAGCTTAACGGGGGAGGATGGCGAGCAGTACTTC. The chain carries TRBV7-6 and TRBJ2-7; perhaps TRBD2 as D (6 bases). V was trimmed by 2 bases and J by 6 bases, leaving 14 bases between them. The CDR3 length is 14 residues. Germline-derived CDR1 and CDR2 are SGHVS and FNYEAQ.

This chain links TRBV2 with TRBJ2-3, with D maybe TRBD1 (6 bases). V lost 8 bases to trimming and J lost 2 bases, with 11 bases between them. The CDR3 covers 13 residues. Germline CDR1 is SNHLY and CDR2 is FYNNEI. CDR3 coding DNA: TGTGCCAGCCTGGGGGCAGACACAGATACGCAGTATTTT. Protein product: CASLGADTDTQYF. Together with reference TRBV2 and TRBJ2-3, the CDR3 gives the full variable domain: EPEVTQTPSHQVTQMGQEVILRCVPISNHLYFYWYRQILGQKVEFLVSFYNNEISEKSEIFDDQFSVERPDGSNFTLKIRSTKLEDSAMYFCASLGADTDTQYFGPGTRLTVL.

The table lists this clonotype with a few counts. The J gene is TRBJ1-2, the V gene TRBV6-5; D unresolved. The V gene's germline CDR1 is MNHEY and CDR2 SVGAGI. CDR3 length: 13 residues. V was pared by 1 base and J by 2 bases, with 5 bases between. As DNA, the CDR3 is TGTGCCAGCAGTTACTGGCAGAACTATGGCTACACCTTC. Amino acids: CASSYWQNYGYTF.

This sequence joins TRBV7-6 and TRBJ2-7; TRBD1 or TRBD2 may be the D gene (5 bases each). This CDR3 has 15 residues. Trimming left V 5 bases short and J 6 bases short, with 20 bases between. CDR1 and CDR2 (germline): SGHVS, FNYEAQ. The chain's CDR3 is CASSPPGARNPEQYF. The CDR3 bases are TGTGCCAGCAGCCCTCCCGGGGCCCGCAACCCCGAGCAGTACTTC. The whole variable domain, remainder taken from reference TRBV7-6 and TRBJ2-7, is GAGVSQSPRYKVTKRGQDVALRCDPISGHVSLYWYRQALGQGPEFLTYFNYEAQQDKSGLPNDRFSAERPEGSISTLTIQRTEQRDSAMYRCASSPPGARNPEQYFGPGTRLTVT.

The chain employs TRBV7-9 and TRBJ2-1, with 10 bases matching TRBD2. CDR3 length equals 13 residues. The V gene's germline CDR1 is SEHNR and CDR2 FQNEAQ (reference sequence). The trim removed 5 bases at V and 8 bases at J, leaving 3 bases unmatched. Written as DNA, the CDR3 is TGTGCCAGCAGCCAGCGGGGGGGCGATGAGCAGTTCTTC. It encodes CASSQRGGDEQFF.

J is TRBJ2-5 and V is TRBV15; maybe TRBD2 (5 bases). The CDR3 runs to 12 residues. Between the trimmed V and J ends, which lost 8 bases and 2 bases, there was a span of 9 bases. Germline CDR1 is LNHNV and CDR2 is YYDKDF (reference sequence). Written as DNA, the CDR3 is TGTGCCACCGGGGTAGCGCAAGAGACCCAGTACTTC. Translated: CATGVAQETQYF.

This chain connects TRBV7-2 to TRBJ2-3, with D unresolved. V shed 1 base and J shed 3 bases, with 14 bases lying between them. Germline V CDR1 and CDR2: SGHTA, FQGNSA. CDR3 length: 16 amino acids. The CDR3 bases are TGTGCCAGCAGCTTAGTATACGGCTACGGTACAGATACGCAGTATTTT. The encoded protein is CASSLVYGYGTDTQYF.

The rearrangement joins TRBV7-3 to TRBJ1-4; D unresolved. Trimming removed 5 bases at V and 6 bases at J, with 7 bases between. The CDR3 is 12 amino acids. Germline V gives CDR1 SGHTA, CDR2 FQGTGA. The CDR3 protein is CASSTDDEKLFF. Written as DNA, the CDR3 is TGTGCCAGCAGCACCGATGATGAAAAACTGTTTTTT.

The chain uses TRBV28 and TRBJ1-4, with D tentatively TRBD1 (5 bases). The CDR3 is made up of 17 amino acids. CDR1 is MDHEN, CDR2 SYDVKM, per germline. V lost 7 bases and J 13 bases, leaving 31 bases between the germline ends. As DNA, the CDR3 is TGTGCCAGCACTAAAACTTCAACTCTACTGAGTCTGGGACGACTGTTTTTT. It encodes CASTKTSTLLSLGRLFF.

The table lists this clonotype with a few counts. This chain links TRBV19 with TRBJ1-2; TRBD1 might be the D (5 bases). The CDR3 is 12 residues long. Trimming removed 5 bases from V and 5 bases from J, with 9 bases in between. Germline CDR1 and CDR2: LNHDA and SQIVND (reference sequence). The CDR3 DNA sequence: TGTGCCAGTAGTGATGGGACTTATGGCTACACCTTC. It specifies CASSDGTYGYTF.

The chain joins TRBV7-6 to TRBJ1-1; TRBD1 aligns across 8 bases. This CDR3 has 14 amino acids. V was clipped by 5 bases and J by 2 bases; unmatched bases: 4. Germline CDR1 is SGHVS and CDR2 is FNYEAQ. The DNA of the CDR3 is TGTGCCAGCAGCAGCAGGGGGCATAACACTGAAGCTTTCTTT. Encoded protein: CASSSRGHNTEAFF.

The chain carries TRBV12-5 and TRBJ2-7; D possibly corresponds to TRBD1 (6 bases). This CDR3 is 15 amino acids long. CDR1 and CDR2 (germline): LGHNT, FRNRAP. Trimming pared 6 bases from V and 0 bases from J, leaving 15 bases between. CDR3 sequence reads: CASGPETGRSYEQYF. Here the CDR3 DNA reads TGTGCTAGTGGGCCAGAGACAGGACGCTCCTACGAGCAGTACTTC. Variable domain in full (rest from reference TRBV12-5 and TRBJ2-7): DARVTQTPRHKVTEMGQEVTMRCQPILGHNTVFWYRQTMMQGLELLAYFRNRAPLDDSGMPKDRFSAEMPDATLATLKIQPSEPRDSAVYFCASGPETGRSYEQYFGPGTRLTVT.

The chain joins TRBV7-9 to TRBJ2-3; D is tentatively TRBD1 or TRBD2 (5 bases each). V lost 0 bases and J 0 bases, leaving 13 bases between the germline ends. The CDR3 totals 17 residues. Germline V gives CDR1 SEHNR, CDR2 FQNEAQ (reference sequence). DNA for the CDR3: TGTGCCAGCAGCTTAGCCCTCGGGACGGCTAGCACAGATACGCAGTATTTT. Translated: CASSLALGTASTDTQYF.